These T cell receptor beta chains were read from a single sample in a study of graft-versus-host responses after intestinal transplantation. Generated by immunoSEQ multiplex PCR, the TCRdb table keeps only in-frame clones and is missing some. This sample yields tens of thousands of clones, of which 30% to 40% are seen a single time; roughly 10% belongs to the top ten. The material was alloreactive CD8+ T cells from a mixed lymphocyte reaction culture, obtained before intestinal transplant. These receptor sequences come from a human patient who received an intestinal transplant. Both conserved end residues are part of each CDR3. Fields, in order: CDR3 protein, CDR3 DNA, J gene, V gene, D gene, clone size. The D gene is left open where the match is weak. For some rows the clone size is stated as once, few or many, or as a class when expanded; others skip it.

CASSQEKDRGIYNEQFF,TGCGCCAGCAGCCAAGAAAAGGACAGGGGAATCTACAATGAGCAGTTCTTC,TRBJ2-1,TRBV4-1,TRBD1,.
CASRPGGQETQYF,TGTGCCAGCAGGCCGGGAGGCCAAGAGACCCAGTACTTC,TRBJ2-5,TRBV7-6,TRBD2,.
CASSIGAGLAAYEQYF,TGTGCCAGTAGTATCGGGGCCGGACTAGCAGCCTACGAGCAGTACTTC,TRBJ2-7,TRBV19,TRBD2,few
CASSHGQGHNEQFF,TGTGCCAGCAGCCACGGACAGGGGCACAATGAGCAGTTCTTC,TRBJ2-1,TRBV6-1,TRBD1,.
CSARGWGEVCF,TGCAGTGCTAGAGGATGGGGGGAGGTTTGCTTC,TRBJ1-2,TRBV20-1,.,once
CASSLGGTGYEKLFF,TGTGCCAGCAGTTTAGGAGGGACAGGTTATGAAAAACTGTTTTTT,TRBJ1-4,TRBV27,TRBD1,.
CAWRSLGQETQYF,TGTGCCTGGAGGTCGTTGGGCCAAGAGACCCAGTACTTC,TRBJ2-5,TRBV30,.,few
CASSPSGTGYGYTF,TGTGCCAGCAGTCCATCCGGGACAGGATATGGCTACACCTTC,TRBJ1-2,TRBV6-4,TRBD1,.
CASSPEVAGLYEQYF,TGTGCCAGCAGCCCGGAGGTAGCGGGGTTGTACGAGCAGTACTTC,TRBJ2-7,TRBV7-6,TRBD2,.
CSVEAMGPTNYNEQFF,TGCAGCGTTGAGGCCATGGGGCCTACTAATTACAATGAGCAGTTCTTC,TRBJ2-1,TRBV29-1,.,.
CASSGWIRANYGYTF,TGTGCCAGCAGCGGATGGATAAGGGCCAACTATGGCTACACCTTC,TRBJ1-2,TRBV5-4,.,.
CASSVEGSAATDTQYF,TGTGCCAGCAGCGTAGAGGGGTCAGCGGCCACAGATACGCAGTATTTT,TRBJ2-3,TRBV9,.,.
CASSLGDEQYF,TGTGCCAGCAGCTTGGGGGACGAGCAGTACTTC,TRBJ2-7,TRBV5-4,.,few
CASSLEAEQAWEQYF,TGTGCCAGCAGCTTAGAGGCGGAGCAGGCCTGGGAGCAGTACTTC,TRBJ2-7,TRBV7-6,.,.
CASSEYRVTDTQYF,TGTGCCAGCAGTGAATACAGGGTCACAGATACGCAGTATTTT,TRBJ2-3,TRBV25-1,.,.
CASSLERTGGVEQFF,TGTGCCAGCAGCTTGGAGAGGACAGGGGGCGTTGAGCAGTTCTTC,TRBJ2-1,TRBV5-6,TRBD1,few
CASSAPRDGTPADTQYF,TGTGCCAGCAGCGCCCCAAGGGACGGGACACCAGCAGATACGCAGTATTTT,TRBJ2-3,TRBV9,.,few
CASSQGRGGYEQYF,TGCGCCAGCAGCCAGGGTCGGGGGGGCTACGAGCAGTACTTC,TRBJ2-7,TRBV4-1,TRBD2,medium-sized
CASSPSGGADTGELFF,TGTGCCAGCAGCCCTAGCGGGGGGGCCGACACCGGGGAGCTGTTTTTT,TRBJ2-2,TRBV9,TRBD2,.
CASSPYTNTEAFF,TGTGCCAGCAGTCCCTACACGAACACTGAAGCTTTCTTT,TRBJ1-1,TRBV6-5,.,.
CASSEALYREDATDTQYF,TGTGCCAGCAGTGAAGCGCTTTACCGGGAGGACGCCACAGATACGCAGTATTTT,TRBJ2-3,TRBV6-1,TRBD2,few
CASSPLYRASGYTF,TGTGCCAGCTCACCACTATACAGGGCATCGGGCTACACCTTC,TRBJ1-2,TRBV18,.,.
CASSKEMGVGTDTQYF,TGCGCCAGCAGCAAAGAAATGGGGGTGGGCACAGATACGCAGTATTTT,TRBJ2-3,TRBV4-1,.,few
CASSSGLQETQYF,TGTGCCAGCAGCTCTGGACTACAAGAGACCCAGTACTTC,TRBJ2-5,TRBV13,.,.
CASTMGNTEAFF,TGTGCCAGTACTATGGGGAACACTGAAGCTTTCTTT,TRBJ1-1,TRBV19,.,.
CASSSGSISYEQYF,TGTGCCAGCAGTAGTGGTTCGATCTCCTACGAGCAGTACTTC,TRBJ2-7,TRBV6-1,.,.
CASSRLAGLYEQYF,TGTGCCAGCAGCCGACTAGCGGGCCTTTACGAGCAGTACTTC,TRBJ2-7,TRBV7-6,TRBD2,.
CASSPRTSGNEQYF,TGTGCCAGCAGCCCTAGGACTAGCGGGAACGAGCAGTACTTC,TRBJ2-7,TRBV27,TRBD2,few
CASSHRSWDGNTIYF,TGTGCCAGCAGCCACCGCTCTTGGGATGGAAACACCATATATTTT,TRBJ1-3,TRBV21-1,.,few
CASSPRGGHEQYF,TGTGCCAGCAGTCCTAGGGGAGGACACGAGCAGTACTTC,TRBJ2-7,TRBV6-6,.,.
CASSSTLSYEQYF,TGTGCCAGCAGCTCAACCTTGTCTTACGAGCAGTACTTC,TRBJ2-7,TRBV11-2,.,.
CARPPSVYEQYF,TGTGCCCGCCCCCCTAGCGTCTACGAGCAGTACTTC,TRBJ2-7,TRBV6-1,.,medium-sized
CASSMGQGNQPQHF,TGTGCCAGCAGTATGGGACAGGGCAATCAGCCCCAGCATTTT,TRBJ1-5,TRBV6-1,TRBD1,.
CASAGHPREQFF,TGTGCCAGCGCCGGGCACCCCCGTGAGCAGTTCTTC,TRBJ2-1,TRBV6-5,.,few
CASSFYTSTDTQYF,TGTGCCAGCAGCTTCTACACTAGCACAGATACGCAGTATTTT,TRBJ2-3,TRBV7-9,.,few
CASSPPNSYEQYF,TGTGCCAGCAGCCCTCCTAACTCCTACGAGCAGTACTTC,TRBJ2-7,TRBV2,.,.
CASSPGVHNSPLHF,TGTGCCAGCAGCCCGGGGGTGCATAATTCACCCCTCCACTTT,TRBJ1-6,TRBV5-4,.,few
CASSSTGIFSEQYF,TGTGCCAGCAGCAGCACCGGGATCTTCTCCGAGCAGTACTTC,TRBJ2-7,TRBV7-6,.,.
CASSPNPGTERYEQYF,TGTGCCAGCAGCCCGAACCCTGGAACAGAGAGGTACGAGCAGTACTTC,TRBJ2-7,TRBV14,.,.
CASSQAYEQYF,TGTGCCAGCAGCCAAGCCTACGAGCAGTACTTC,TRBJ2-7,TRBV4-2,.,.
CASSLLLSSYNSPLHF,TGTGCCAGCAGTTTATTACTTAGCTCCTATAATTCACCCCTCCACTTT,TRBJ1-6,TRBV27,.,.
CASSMGGLAHYEQYF,TGTGCCAGCAGTATGGGTGGACTGGCACACTACGAGCAGTACTTC,TRBJ2-7,TRBV27,.,.
CASSNRPNQPQHF,TGTGCCAGCAGTAACCGCCCCAATCAGCCCCAGCATTTT,TRBJ1-5,TRBV6-5,.,medium-sized
CASSFQGASYGYTF,TGTGCCAGCAGCTTTCAGGGGGCCTCCTATGGCTACACCTTC,TRBJ1-2,TRBV5-4,TRBD1,.
CASSYTHGRTDTQYF,TGTGCCAGCAGTTACACCCATGGGCGCACAGATACGCAGTATTTT,TRBJ2-3,TRBV6-6,.,.
CASSPPWAPDTEAFF,TGTGCCAGCAGCCCACCTTGGGCCCCGGACACTGAAGCTTTCTTT,TRBJ1-1,TRBV4-2,.,.
CASSPRQGGHEQYF,TGTGCCAGCAGCCCACGACAGGGCGGGCACGAGCAGTACTTC,TRBJ2-7,TRBV13,TRBD1,few
CASSLGRNTIYF,TGCGCCAGCAGCTTGGGGAGAAACACCATATATTTT,TRBJ1-3,TRBV5-1,.,few
CSAVTGRGYEQYF,TGCAGCGCGGTGACAGGACGAGGCTACGAGCAGTACTTC,TRBJ2-7,TRBV29-1,.,.
CASSAMNTEAFF,TGTGCCAGCAGTGCGATGAACACTGAAGCTTTCTTT,TRBJ1-1,TRBV25-1,.,.
CASSWEGPSGSGEQFF,TGCGCCAGCAGCTGGGAGGGGCCTAGCGGGAGTGGTGAGCAGTTCTTC,TRBJ2-1,TRBV5-1,TRBD2,.
CAISDWPAPEAFF,TGTGCCATCAGTGATTGGCCGGCCCCAGAGGCTTTCTTT,TRBJ1-1,TRBV6-6,.,few
CASSTAGSTETDTQYF,TGTGCCAGCAGCACCGCCGGATCGACAGAAACAGATACGCAGTATTTT,TRBJ2-3,TRBV21-1,.,.
CASSAGTSTPDTDTQYF,TGTGCCAGCAGCGCCGGGACTAGCACACCTGACACAGATACGCAGTATTTT,TRBJ2-3,TRBV9,TRBD2,.
CASSFPEDSYEQYF,TGTGCCAGCAGCTTCCCCGAGGACAGCTACGAGCAGTACTTC,TRBJ2-7,TRBV7-9,.,few
CASSLGGDEQYF,TGTGCCAGCAGTTTGGGGGGCGACGAGCAGTACTTC,TRBJ2-7,TRBV6-5,.,few
CASSSYGWMEETQYF,TGTGCCAGCAGCAGTTACGGGTGGATGGAAGAGACCCAGTACTTC,TRBJ2-5,TRBV6-6,.,medium-sized